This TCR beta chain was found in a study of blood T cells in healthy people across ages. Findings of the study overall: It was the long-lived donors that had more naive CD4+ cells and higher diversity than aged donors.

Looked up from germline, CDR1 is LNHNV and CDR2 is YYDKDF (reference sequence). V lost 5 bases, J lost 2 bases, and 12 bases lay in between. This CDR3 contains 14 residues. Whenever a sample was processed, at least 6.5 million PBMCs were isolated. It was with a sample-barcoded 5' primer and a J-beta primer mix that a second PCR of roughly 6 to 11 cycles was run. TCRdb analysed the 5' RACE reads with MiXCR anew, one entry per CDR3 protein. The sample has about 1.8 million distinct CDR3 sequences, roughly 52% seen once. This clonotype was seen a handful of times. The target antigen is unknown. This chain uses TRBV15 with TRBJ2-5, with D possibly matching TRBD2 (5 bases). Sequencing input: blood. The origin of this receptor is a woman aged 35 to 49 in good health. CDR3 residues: CATSAPRGQETQYF. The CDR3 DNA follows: TGTGCCACCAGCGCCCCTCGGGGTCAAGAGACCCAGTACTTC.